The 3 T cell receptor beta chains reported below all come from one sample, sequenced in a study of cytomegalovirus exposure and HLA in healthy donors. 13 Jbeta primers and 60 Vbeta primers were used for the PCR. Method: immunoSEQ multiplex PCR; TCRdb's copy keeps in-frame clones and lacks some. Of some 98,000 clones in the sample, about four fifths were seen once. Source material: PBMCs. These receptors originate from a female donor in good health and CMV-seropositive.

The chain employs TRBV19 and TRBJ2-1; 7 bases map to TRBD1. Germline CDR1 reads LNHDA; CDR2 reads SQIVND (reference sequence). The CDR3 is 15 residues long. V lost 3 bases, J lost 5 bases, and 7 bases stayed unmatched. The chain's CDR3 is CASSIGRGMNNEQFF. CDR3 nucleotide sequence: TGTGCCAGTAGTATCGGCAGGGGGATGAACAATGAGCAGTTCTTC.

V usage is TRBV29-1 and J usage is TRBJ2-7, with 8 bases matching TRBD2. The CDR3 is made up of 12 amino acids. Germline trimming cut 5 bases from V and 5 bases from J; bases unmatched to any gene: 5. CDR1 and CDR2 (germline): SQVTM, ANQGSEA. Here the CDR3 reads CSVFGTRNEQYF. The CDR3 DNA follows: TGCAGCGTTTTCGGGACTAGGAACGAGCAGTACTTC.

This clone has a single count. The CDR3 coding sequence is TGTGTCAGAAGCTTTTCGGGACAGCCCAACACAGATACGCAGTATTTT. Residues: CVRSFSGQPNTDTQYF. The chain employs TRBV7-5 and TRBJ2-3; the table's D call, TRBD1, was not checked against the DNA. TRBV7-5 is labeled a pseudogene. CDR3 length: 16 residues.